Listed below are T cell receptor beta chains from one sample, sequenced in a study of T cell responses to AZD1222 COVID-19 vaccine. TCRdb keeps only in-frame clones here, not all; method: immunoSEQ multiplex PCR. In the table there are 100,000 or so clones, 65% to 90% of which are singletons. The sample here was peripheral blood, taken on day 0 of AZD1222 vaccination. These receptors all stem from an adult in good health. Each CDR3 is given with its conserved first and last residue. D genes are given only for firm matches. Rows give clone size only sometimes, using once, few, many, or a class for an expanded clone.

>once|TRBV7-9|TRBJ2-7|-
TGTGCCAGCAGCCCCCTCCGGGGCGAGCAGTACTTC
CASSPLRGEQYF
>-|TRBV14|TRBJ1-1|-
TGTGCCAGCAGCCCACCCCACGTGACAGGCGGCACTGAAGCTTTCTTT
CASSPPHVTGGTEAFF
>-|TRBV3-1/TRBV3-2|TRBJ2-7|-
TGTGCCAGCAGCCTCAGGTACGAGCAGTACTTC
CASSLRYEQYF
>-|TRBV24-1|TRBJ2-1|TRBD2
TGTGCCACCAGTCCTGGGCTAGCGGGCTCGAATGAGCAGTTCTTC
CATSPGLAGSNEQFF
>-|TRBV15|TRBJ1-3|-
TGTGCCACCAGCAGAGCCGGGACGGCTGGAAACACCATATATTTT
CATSRAGTAGNTIYF
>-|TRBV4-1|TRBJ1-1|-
TGCGCCAGCAGCCAAGTTAGGGGGAACACTGAAGCTTTCTTT
CASSQVRGNTEAFF
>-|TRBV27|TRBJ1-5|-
TGTGCCAGCAGAACTAGCAATCAGCCCCAGCATTTT
CASRTSNQPQHF
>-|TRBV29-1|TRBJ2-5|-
TGCAGCGCGCGCGGGCCGTTGGCACAAGAGACCCAGTACTTC
CSARGPLAQETQYF
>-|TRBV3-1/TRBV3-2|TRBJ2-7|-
TGTGCCAGCAGCCGGGACACCCGGGAGCAGTACTTC
CASSRDTREQYF
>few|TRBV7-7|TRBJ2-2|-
TGTGCCAGCAGCCTCCGTGATTTTGGGGGGGAGCTGTTTTTT
CASSLRDFGGELFF
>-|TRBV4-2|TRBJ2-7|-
TGTGCCAGCAGCCAAGAGCTAGGGTCCTACGAGCAGTACTTC
CASSQELGSYEQYF
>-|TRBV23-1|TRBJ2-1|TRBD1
TGCGCCAGAAGCAGGGACAGGGATTACAATGAGCAGTTCTTC
CARSRDRDYNEQFF
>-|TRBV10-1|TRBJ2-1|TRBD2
TGCGCCAGCAGCGCAGCGGGGGGCCGCTCGGGAGAGCAGTTCTTC
CASSAAGGRSGEQFF
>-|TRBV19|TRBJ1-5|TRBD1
TGTGCCAGTAGTATGATGGGACAGACAACAATCGGACAGCCCCAGCATTTT
CASSMMGQTTIGQPQHF
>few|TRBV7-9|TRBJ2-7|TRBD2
TGTGCCAGCAGCCCGGGACTAGCGGGGGGCTACGAGCAGTACTTC
CASSPGLAGGYEQYF
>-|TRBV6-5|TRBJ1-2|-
TGTGCCAGCAGTTACGTCGGCAGGGGAGGGTATGGCTACACCTTC
CASSYVGRGGYGYTF
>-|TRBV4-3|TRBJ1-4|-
TGCGCCAGCAGCCAAGGCGGGACAACGAATGAAAAACTGTTTTTT
CASSQGGTTNEKLFF
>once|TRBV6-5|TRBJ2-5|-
TGTGCCAGCAGTTACTCGACGGGGTCCCTGGGAGAGACCCAGTACTTC
CASSYSTGSLGETQYF
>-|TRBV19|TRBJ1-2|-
TGTGCCAGTAGTATAGATTTCCGGGGGGCGTATGGCTACACCTTC
CASSIDFRGAYGYTF
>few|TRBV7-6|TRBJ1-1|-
TGTGCCAGCAGCTTAGGTCCCGGGGACACTGAAGCTTTCTTT
CASSLGPGDTEAFF
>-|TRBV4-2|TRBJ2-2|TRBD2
TGTGCCAGCAGCGGACCCAGTGGCGGGGGGACCGGGGAGCTGTTTTTT
CASSGPSGGGTGELFF
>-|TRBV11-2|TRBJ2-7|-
TGTGCCAGCAGCTTGGGTGTGGGGTTCGAGCAGTACTTC
CASSLGVGFEQYF
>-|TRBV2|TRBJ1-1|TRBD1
TGTGCCAGCAGGGGGGACAGTGCCACTGAAGCTTTCTTT
CASRGDSATEAFF
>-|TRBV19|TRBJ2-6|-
TGTGCCAGTAGCCTAACGGGGGCTGGGGCCAACGTCCTGACTTTC
CASSLTGAGANVLTF
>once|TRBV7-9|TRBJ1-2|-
TGTGCCAGCAGCTTATTAGGAGAGGCCGATGGCTACACCTTC
CASSLLGEADGYTF
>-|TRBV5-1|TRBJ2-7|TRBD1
TGCGCCAGCAGGTGGGACAGGGGAAACTACGAGCAGTACTTC
CASRWDRGNYEQYF
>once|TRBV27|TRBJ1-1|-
TGTGCCAGCAGTTTATTCAGGAACACTGAAGCTTTCTTT
CASSLFRNTEAFF
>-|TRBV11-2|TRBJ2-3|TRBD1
TGTGCCAGCAGCCGACAGGGGAGTACAGATACGCAGTATTTT
CASSRQGSTDTQYF